This TCR beta chain was obtained from a study of T cells in Graves' hyperthyroidism and ophthalmopathy. Study-wide background: Pretreatment peripheral blood was obtained at initial diagnosis.

This clonotype was observed many times. The antigen remains unidentified. RNA transcripts yielded amplified TCR beta CDR3 regions. When the TCR CDR3 underwent first-round RT-PCR, the HTBI primer set was used. Via MiXCR, TCRdb re-called the multiplex PCR reads, giving one row per CDR3 protein. The sample gives 300,000 to 400,000 distinct CDR3 sequences, under 25% of which show up once; around 48% is in the top ten. The germline V gene has CDR1 SNHLY and CDR2 FYNNEI. CDR3 length: 13 residues. Trimming stripped 5 bases from V and 2 bases from J, with 8 bases between. Overall study results and limits: Blood samples included most of the expanded thyroid clonotypes exceeding 0.001. Model output signaled ophthalmopathy a median approximately 6 months ahead of onset. A 13 V-J signature model discriminated ophthalmopathy versus stable hyperthyroidism.

The chain carries TRBV2 and TRBJ2-3; D is uncertain. The sample consisted of blood. The sequence derives from a woman between 50 and 59 years old with Graves' hyperthyroidism. The CDR3 region is CASSWTPTDTQYF. The CDR3 DNA is TGTGCCAGCAGTTGGACGCCCACAGATACGCAGTATTTT.